The present T cell receptor (beta chain) was sequenced within a study of blood T cell repertoires in COVID-19 (dated by TCRdb to the early 2020s). Study-level background: The collaborator samples originated in the United States, Italy and Spain and spanned the acute and convalescent phases of COVID-19. The prospective study material was composed of cDNA or gDNA derived from T cells, B-cell-depleted T cells, or PBMCs. Subjects who had been exposed to COVID-19, were actively infected with it, or had recovered from it provided the deeply sampled blood TCRbeta repertoires that made up the dataset. A freely available public database, intended as a resource for researchers studying the immune response to SARS-CoV-2, is where the repertoires were released. Samples were obtained from the ongoing ImmuneRACE study (first 160 participants) and from over 1,000 subjects provided by 6 global collaborators. Sample metadata almost always included a de-identified subject ID, COVID-19 status, age in years and sex. Where HLA class I and class II types were available, the types were taken from metadata supplied by the sample provider, not from assay-based typing.

With respect to this clone: Its recognized antigen is unknown. Per-base qualities were not stored, and no clone one base away is much larger.

General findings and caveats noted by the study authors: The amount of clinical and demographic metadata varied by source and participant and was provided uncurated.

At the junction V is shortened by 3 bases and J by 3 bases, with 8 bases in between. Reading the germline V gene gives CDR1 MDHEN and CDR2 SYDVKM. Its CDR3 holds 14 amino acids, cysteine through phenylalanine. Just CDR3 DNA is preserved here, 42 bases in frame from base 1. TCRbeta CDR3 regions were amplified from genomic DNA by means of the immunoSEQ Assay, a bias-controlled multiplex PCR. The paper's processing steps were these. Within the assay, amplification of reference gene primers was used to estimate how many nucleated cells each sample contained. To quantify the absolute abundance of each unique TCRbeta CDR3 rearrangement, sequence reads were collapsed and filtered. For each sample, productive Simpson clonality was calculated as the square root of Simpson's diversity index over productive rearrangements. TCRdb's version of the immuneACCESS table is confined to in-frame rearrangements and falls short of the full clone set. An unresolved V gene accounts for under half of the shortfall where checked; the remainder is of unknown origin. V, J and clone size are those of that table, while D and trimming were read from the DNA. The sample contains about 150,000 clones, roughly nine tenths of them found a single time. About 2.5% of the sample lies in the top ten.

One collaborating source in Seattle enrolled patients during active infection and followed them longitudinally through the course of disease. Whole blood was collected in K2EDTA tubes by collaborating institutions according to the institutions' own protocols. Collaborator samples were shipped for TCRbeta analysis as frozen whole blood, isolated PBMCs, or DNA extracted from either sample type. This clonotype was obtained from a human donor with COVID-19, enrolled during active disease. The donor label of this sample is uncertain. Rearrangement joined TRBV28 to TRBJ1-4; the D gene is perhaps TRBD1, on 6 matching bases. Source material: peripheral blood. The CDR3 protein sequence reads: CASSFGTPNEKLFF. The nucleotide sequence reads as follows: TGTGCCAGCAGTTTCGGGACACCTAATGAAAAACTGTTTTTT.